This record looks at one TCR beta chain sequence and its context. Its cognate antigen has yet to be identified. The input lacks base qualities; no much larger clone sits a single base away. CD8 naive samples consisted of CD45RO-negative cells that were positively selected for CCR7, yielding a CD45RA+CCR7+ population without TemRA cells. Donors were healthy HIV-negative adults with no recently reported acute infections or vaccinations. Every donor was a Caucasian adult residing in Nashville, Tennessee, USA. Blood was obtained by leukapheresis, after which PBMCs were separated by Ficoll-Histopaque density gradient centrifugation and cryopreserved in liquid nitrogen vapor phase. Analytical flow cytometry was used to check the purity and quantity of every magnetically sorted T cell population. Each sorted fraction had its genomic DNA isolated and then quantified by UV absorbance on a Nanodrop 2000c. The data stem from a study of shared clonotypes between healthy human individuals (TCRdb year 2020). Some background on the complete study: Three men and two women, aged 18 to 49 years, made up the cohort. For each donor, CD4 naive and CD4 memory were each run on three plates, CD8 naive on two plates, and CD8 memory on one plate. To estimate repertoire size and how much clonotypes are shared between individuals, the study performed deep sequencing of blood TCR repertoires from roughly five healthy adults. To increase sequencing depth and limit assay-specific biases, TCR repertoire library preparation and sequencing were carried out by different laboratories using diverse techniques. Between about 0.94 and 8.9 billion PBMCs per donor were obtained by leukapheresis.

The CDR3, cysteine through phenylalanine, is 14 amino acids long. Solely the CDR3 DNA is kept, with 42 bases framed from the first base. Sequences MNHEY (CDR1) and SMNVEV (CDR2) are obtained from the germline V gene (reference sequence). V is trimmed back by 5 bases and J by 3 bases, and the junction contains 7 bases that no gene match accounts for. Broad study findings and their caveats: Clonotypes shared by all four sorted-subset donors showed higher generation probabilities than non-shared clonotypes. Naive subsets generally had larger estimated clonotype richness than memory subsets did. Sampling was restricted to blood, and TCR repertoires in tissue are likely to differ from TCR repertoires in blood. Pairwise subsampling indicated that sequencing depth was expected to affect the degree of clonotype sharing among donors. Incomplete sequencing was indicated by rarefaction of sorted-subset datasets, despite the large sequencing depth. About 5% of naive CD4, approximately 3.7% of naive CD8, about 2.1% of memory CD4, and around 0.42% of memory CD8 clonotypes were shared across a few donors. Because the study included only a small number of donors, the genetic and exposure-history diversity represented was limited.

Using the deep immunoSEQ assay, TCR CDR3 regions were amplified from genomic DNA by multiplex PCR. Extracted genomic DNA from each cell subset was spread evenly across all wells of several immunoSEQ 96-well plates, with each plate serving as a replicate. For sorted subsets, around 200 ng genomic DNA, equal to 30,000 to 35,000 T cell genomes, was loaded into each replicate PCR. Purified libraries were measured with a Qubit 3.0 fluorometer, size-checked on a Bioanalyzer 2100, and measured again with the KAPA Library Quantification kit. Every immunoSEQ 96-well plate was sequenced on a separate single-read 150-cycle Illumina NextSeq 550 flow cell. The study's processing was this. Because the immunoSEQ output held only junctional sequences and lacked quality scores, the filtering could not match the filtering applied to full-length reads. To assign V/J genes and CDR3, sequences were annotated using PyIR, a Python wrapper for IgBLAST v1.9, with IMGT germline references. Any read was removed if the V/J assignment was weak (E-value above 1e-6), the CDR3 was missing, or the read contained stop codons, out-of-frame junctions, or ambiguous translated residues. V3J clonotypes were defined as sequences sharing the same inferred V gene, J gene, and CDR3 amino acid sequence. Percentage overlap between repertoires was computed as shared unique clonotypes divided by the size of the smaller repertoire. RTK rarefaction, the Chao1 estimator, and Recon v2.1 estimates of unobserved clonotypes were used to assess repertoire richness. Generation probabilities for all TCRbeta clonotypes obtained by the gDNA method from a handful of donors were computed using OLGA. In its TCRdb copy, this immuneACCESS table keeps in-frame sequences only and misses some clones. Where compared with another copy, unresolved V genes explain less than half of these, and the others have no known cause. V, J and clone size were drawn from that table, and D and trimming were deduced from the DNA. The sample table records some 2,100,000 clones; 85% to 95% of these occur just once. Together, the top ten hold 1.5% to 2% of the sample.

The receptor was isolated from a man between 18 and 35 years old in good health. Some clones in this sample may be carry-over from other donors' samples. The chain uses TRBV27 and TRBJ2-7; 7 bases in the junction line up with TRBD1. Source material: naive CD8+ T cells from PBMCs. The label giving this sample's cell subset or site can be read as: CD45RA+CCR7+. The DNA sequence reads TGTGCCAGCAGTGACCGGGACAGATACTACGAGCAGTACTTC. This codes for CASSDRDRYYEQYF.